The source of this T cell receptor beta chain is a study of beta chain features in type 1 diabetes. General study results and limits: All four CD4+ subsets from Type 1 diabetes patients carried moderately but significantly shorter TCRB CDR3s. A potential PCR bias toward shorter templates would be equal in patient and control samples.

Since all of the isolated RNA was reverse transcribed, expressed TCRB transcripts were what got sequenced. Clones were sequenced by immunoSEQ multiplex PCR, and TCRdb holds only the in-frame ones, with some missing. The sample lists 50,000 to 55,000 clones, 60% to 70% occurring once. This clone showed up just a few times. The antigen is not known. The clonotype comes from a woman aged 25 to 39 with type 1 diabetes. The sequenced sample consisted of stem cell memory CD4+ T cells from blood.

CDR3 protein: CASSWAGGTVTYEQYF. DNA for the CDR3: TGTGCCAGCAGTTGGGCGGGAGGGACAGTAACATACGAGCAGTACTTC. This chain connects TRBV6-6 to TRBJ2-7; 9 bases align to TRBD2. Trimming at V came to 4 bases and at J to 4 bases, leaving 11 bases not matched to a gene. CDR1 is MNHNY, CDR2 SVGAGI, per germline (reference sequence). This CDR3 is 16 amino acids long.